This TCR beta chain was identified during a study of regulatory T cells in long-lasting Graves disease. Documented time point: newly diagnosed GD, antithyroid drugs for less than 3 months. The TCR library was made from RNA extracted from PBMCs. Combining iRepertoire HTBI primers with Arm-PCR of CDR3 regions, the authors built TCR beta libraries. As originally analysed: Identification of gene segments yielded around 63 TRBV and around 13 TRBJ across samples. TCRdb independently ran MiXCR on the multiplex PCR reads; one entry per CDR3 protein. The V and J calls come from TCRdb's annotation, not from the publication. This sample carries a few hundred thousand distinct CDR3 sequences, 16% of them seen once, and the ten largest clones take roughly 27%. This clonotype was seen many times. These records were also assigned to another study, of T cells in Graves' hyperthyroidism and ophthalmopathy.

The clonotype comes from a man aged 35 to 55 with Graves disease. This specimen consisted of peripheral blood mononuclear cells (PBMCs), obtained at new diagnosis, from a patient treated with antithyroid drugs.

The CDR3 DNA follows: TGTGCCAGCAGTTACTCCCGCCGGGACAGACATCAGCCCCAGCATTTT. It specifies CASSYSRRDRHQPQHF. The V gene is TRBV6-2 or TRBV6-3, the J gene TRBJ1-5; TRBD1 matches 7 bases. Germline lookup yields CDR1 MNHEY and CDR2 SVGEGT. J was trimmed by 5 bases and V by 0 bases; bases with no gene match: 7. The CDR3 totals 16 residues.